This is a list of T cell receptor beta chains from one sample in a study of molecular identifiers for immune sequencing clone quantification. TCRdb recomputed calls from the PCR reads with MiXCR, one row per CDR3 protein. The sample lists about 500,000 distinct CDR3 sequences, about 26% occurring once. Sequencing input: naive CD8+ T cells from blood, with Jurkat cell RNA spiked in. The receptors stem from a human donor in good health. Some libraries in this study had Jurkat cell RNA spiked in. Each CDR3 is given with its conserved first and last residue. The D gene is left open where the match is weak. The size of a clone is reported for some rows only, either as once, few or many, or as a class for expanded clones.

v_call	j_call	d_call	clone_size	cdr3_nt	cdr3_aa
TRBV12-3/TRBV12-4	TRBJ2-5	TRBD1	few	TGTGCCAGCAGCCGGGACAGGGAGACCCAGTACTTC	CASSRDRETQYF
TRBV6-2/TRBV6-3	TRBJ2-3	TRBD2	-	TGTGCCAGCAGACTACTCCTAGCGGGGGGACGTTTAGATACGCAGTATTTT	CASRLLLAGGRLDTQYF
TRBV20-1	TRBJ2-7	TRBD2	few	TGCAGTGCTAGAGGTCCCAGCGGGAATCAGTTCGAGCAGTACTTC	CSARGPSGNQFEQYF
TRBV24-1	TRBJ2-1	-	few	TGTGCCACCAGTGGTCCTTGGGGGAACAATGAGCAGTTCTTC	CATSGPWGNNEQFF
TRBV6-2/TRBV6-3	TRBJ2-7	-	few	TGTGCCAGCGCGGCCTACGAGCAGTACTTC	CASAAYEQYF
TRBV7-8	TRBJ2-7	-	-	TGTGCCAGCAGCTTAGATGGTGTCAGGATCCTTAGCTCCTACGAGCAGTACTTC	CASSLDGVRILSSYEQYF
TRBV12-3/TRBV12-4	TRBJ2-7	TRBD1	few	TGTGCCAGCAGTACCGCGGGACAGGGCGAATACGAGCAGTACTTC	CASSTAGQGEYEQYF
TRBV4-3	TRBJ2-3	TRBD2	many	TGCGCCAGCAGCCAAGGGCGGGGGTCCACAGATACGCAGTATTTT	CASSQGRGSTDTQYF
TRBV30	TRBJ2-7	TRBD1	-	TGTGCCTGGAGTTATGCACCAGGGGGCTACGAGCAGTACTTC	CAWSYAPGGYEQYF
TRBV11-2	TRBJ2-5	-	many	TGTGCCAGCAGCCACCTAAAAGAGACCCAGTACTTC	CASSHLKETQYF
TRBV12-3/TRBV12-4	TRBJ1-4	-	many	TGTGCCAGCACACTTCGCCGGGACACCAACGAAAAACTGTTTTTT	CASTLRRDTNEKLFF
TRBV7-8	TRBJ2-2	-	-	TGTGCCAGCAGGGAGCCGGGCAGTATAAACACCGGGGAGCTGTTTTTT	CASREPGSINTGELFF
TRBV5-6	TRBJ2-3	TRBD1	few	TGTGCCAGCACCTTGTCTTTCCGGGACAGCTACACAGATACGCAGTATTTT	CASTLSFRDSYTDTQYF
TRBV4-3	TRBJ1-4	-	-	TGCGCCAGCAGCCCAGGGAAAAACGAGAAGTGGTCGGACCGAATTTCCGCAACTAATGAAAAACTGTTTTTT	CASSPGKNEKWSDRISATNEKLFF
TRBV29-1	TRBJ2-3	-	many	TGCAGCGTGGAGACAGGAGCAAGCACAGATACGCAGTATTTT	CSVETGASTDTQYF
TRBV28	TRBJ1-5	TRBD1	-	TGTGCCAGCAGCGAGACAGGGCTGGGTCAGCCCCAGCATTTT	CASSETGLGQPQHF
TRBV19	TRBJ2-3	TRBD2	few	TGTGCCAGTAGTGTGCTGAGCGGGGGGCCATCAGATACGCAGTATTTT	CASSVLSGGPSDTQYF
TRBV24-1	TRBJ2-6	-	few	TGTGCCACCAGTCCAAGCGGCTCTGGGGCCAACGTCCTGACTTTC	CATSPSGSGANVLTF
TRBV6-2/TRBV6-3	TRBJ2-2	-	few	TGTGCCAGCAGTTACTTTCTCGGACAGCCTTCGAACACCGGGGAGCTGTTTTTT	CASSYFLGQPSNTGELFF
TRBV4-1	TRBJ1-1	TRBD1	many	TGCGCCAGCAGCCCCGGGACAGCCCCTGGGATGGCTTTCTTT	CASSPGTAPGMAFF
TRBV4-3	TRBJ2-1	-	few	TGCGCCAGCAGCCAACGGGACTCTACTGGCGATGAGCAGTTCTTC	CASSQRDSTGDEQFF
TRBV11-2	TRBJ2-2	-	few	TGTGCCAGCGTGAAAGAGTCTACCGGGGAGCTGTTTTTT	CASVKESTGELFF
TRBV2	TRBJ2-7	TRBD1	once	TGTGCCCACACAGGACAGGGCGCCTACGAGCAGTACTTC	CAHTGQGAYEQYF
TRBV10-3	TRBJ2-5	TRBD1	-	TGTGCCATCAACGGACAGGGGGCGGAGGAGACCCAGTACTTC	CAINGQGAEETQYF
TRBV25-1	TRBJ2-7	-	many	TGTGCCAGCATGGGCAGGGGCTACGAGCAGTACTTC	CASMGRGYEQYF
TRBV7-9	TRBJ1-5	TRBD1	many	TGTGCCAGCAGCAAGACAGGGAACAATCAGCCCCAGCATTTT	CASSKTGNNQPQHF
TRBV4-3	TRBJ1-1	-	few	TGCGCCAGCAGCCAAGGTAGTGACACTGAAGCTTTCTTT	CASSQGSDTEAFF
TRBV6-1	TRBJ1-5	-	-	TGTGCCAGCAGTGAAGCTCGCTCTCCTCGACACGGATCTGATCAGCCCCAGCATTTT	CASSEARSPRHGSDQPQHF
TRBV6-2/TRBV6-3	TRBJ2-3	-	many	TGTGCCAGCAGTTACTCCCCGGTGAGCACAGATACGCAGTATTTT	CASSYSPVSTDTQYF
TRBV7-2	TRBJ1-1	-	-	TGTGCCAGCAGCTTATGGGGGGGAAATATGAACACTGAAGCTTTCTTT	CASSLWGGNMNTEAFF
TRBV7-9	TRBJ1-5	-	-	TGTGCCAGCAGCTTAGAAGTCCGGGGCGACAATCAGCCCCAGCATTTT	CASSLEVRGDNQPQHF
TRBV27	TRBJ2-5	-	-	TGTGCCAGCAGTAAAAGGACGGCTTCGGGAGAGACCCAGTACTTC	CASSKRTASGETQYF
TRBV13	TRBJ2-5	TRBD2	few	TGTGCCAGCAGCTTACGGGGGGGCCGTGGAGAGACCCAGTACTTC	CASSLRGGRGETQYF
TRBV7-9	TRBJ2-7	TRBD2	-	TGTGCCAGCAGCTTAGGCGGGGGATTTTACGAGCAGTACTTC	CASSLGGGFYEQYF
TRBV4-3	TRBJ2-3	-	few	TGCGCCAGCAGCCAAGATGCGGCGGGGACTAGCACAGATACGCAGTATTTT	CASSQDAAGTSTDTQYF
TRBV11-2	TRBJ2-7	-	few	TGTGCCAGCAGCTCGGGTTCCCTGCCAGACTACGAGCAGTACTTC	CASSSGSLPDYEQYF
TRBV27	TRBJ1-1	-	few	TGTGCCAGCAGTTTATTTGGGCAGGGAGACCCAGGGGACACTGAAGCTTTCTTT	CASSLFGQGDPGDTEAFF
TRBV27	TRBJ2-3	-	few	TGTGCCAGCAAGACAGTTGGAGGACAAGCGCAGTATTTT	CASKTVGGQAQYF
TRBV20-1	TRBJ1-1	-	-	TGCAGTGTTTTACAGTGGAACATGAACACTGAAGCTTTCTTT	CSVLQWNMNTEAFF
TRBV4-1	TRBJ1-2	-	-	TGCGCCAGCAGCCAAGATTCTAGGACAGACTATGGCTACACCTTC	CASSQDSRTDYGYTF
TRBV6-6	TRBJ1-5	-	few	TGTGCCAGCAGTCCCGAGACAGGACGTTTTCGGGCTTCCCAGCATTTT	CASSPETGRFRASQHF
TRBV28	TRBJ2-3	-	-	TGTGCCAGCAGTTTACGCTACCGACAACCAGATACGCAGTATTTT	CASSLRYRQPDTQYF
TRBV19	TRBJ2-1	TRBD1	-	TGTGCCAGTAGTAGCTGGGACAGTTACAATGGGCAGTTCTTC	CASSSWDSYNGQFF
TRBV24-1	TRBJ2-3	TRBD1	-	TGTGCCACCCAGGGGGCGGGAAGCACAGATACGCAGTATTTT	CATQGAGSTDTQYF
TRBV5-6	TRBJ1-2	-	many	TGTGCCAGCAGCTTGGTACGGGATCGCGGATATGGCTACACCTTC	CASSLVRDRGYGYTF
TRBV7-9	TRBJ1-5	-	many	TGTGCCAGCAGCTCACTTAATAGCAATCAGCCCCAGCATTTT	CASSSLNSNQPQHF
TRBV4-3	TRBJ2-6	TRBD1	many	TGCGCCAGCAGCCCCGGGACAGCGGCCTCTGGGGCCAACGTCCTGACTTTC	CASSPGTAASGANVLTF
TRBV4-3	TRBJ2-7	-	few	TGCGCCAGCAGCCAAGTCCTTCCTGGGGGTTTTCAAGACGAGCAGTACTTC	CASSQVLPGGFQDEQYF
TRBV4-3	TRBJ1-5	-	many	TGCGCCAGCAGCCAAGATCCGGGGAGAAATCAGCCCCAGCATTTT	CASSQDPGRNQPQHF
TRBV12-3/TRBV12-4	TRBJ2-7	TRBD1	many	TGTGCCAGCAGTTTACCCAGGGGGCGAGCCGACGAGCAGTACTTC	CASSLPRGRADEQYF
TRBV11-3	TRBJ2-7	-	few	TGTGCCAGCAGCTTAATAGGGGGTAGCGACGAGCAGTACTTC	CASSLIGGSDEQYF
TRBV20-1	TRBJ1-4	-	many	TGCAGTGCTAGAGCGGGGTCAAACGCAACTAATGAAAAACTGTTTTTT	CSARAGSNATNEKLFF
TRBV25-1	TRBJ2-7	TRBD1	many	TGTGCCAGCACCGGGACAGGGGTTTACGAGCAGTACTTC	CASTGTGVYEQYF
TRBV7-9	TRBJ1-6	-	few	TGTGCCAGCAGCTCCTCCCTGGTGGGGATAACCTATAATTCACCCCTCCACTTT	CASSSSLVGITYNSPLHF
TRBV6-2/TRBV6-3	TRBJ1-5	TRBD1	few	TGTGCCAGCAGTTACTCGACCCAGGGGGATAGCAATCAGCCCCAGCATTTT	CASSYSTQGDSNQPQHF
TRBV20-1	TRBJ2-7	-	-	TGCAGTGCTACGGGTGGCAGCTCCTACGAGCAGTACTTC	CSATGGSSYEQYF
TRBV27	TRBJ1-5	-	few	TGTGCCAGCAGTTTCCGGAGCAATCAGCCCCAGCATTTT	CASSFRSNQPQHF